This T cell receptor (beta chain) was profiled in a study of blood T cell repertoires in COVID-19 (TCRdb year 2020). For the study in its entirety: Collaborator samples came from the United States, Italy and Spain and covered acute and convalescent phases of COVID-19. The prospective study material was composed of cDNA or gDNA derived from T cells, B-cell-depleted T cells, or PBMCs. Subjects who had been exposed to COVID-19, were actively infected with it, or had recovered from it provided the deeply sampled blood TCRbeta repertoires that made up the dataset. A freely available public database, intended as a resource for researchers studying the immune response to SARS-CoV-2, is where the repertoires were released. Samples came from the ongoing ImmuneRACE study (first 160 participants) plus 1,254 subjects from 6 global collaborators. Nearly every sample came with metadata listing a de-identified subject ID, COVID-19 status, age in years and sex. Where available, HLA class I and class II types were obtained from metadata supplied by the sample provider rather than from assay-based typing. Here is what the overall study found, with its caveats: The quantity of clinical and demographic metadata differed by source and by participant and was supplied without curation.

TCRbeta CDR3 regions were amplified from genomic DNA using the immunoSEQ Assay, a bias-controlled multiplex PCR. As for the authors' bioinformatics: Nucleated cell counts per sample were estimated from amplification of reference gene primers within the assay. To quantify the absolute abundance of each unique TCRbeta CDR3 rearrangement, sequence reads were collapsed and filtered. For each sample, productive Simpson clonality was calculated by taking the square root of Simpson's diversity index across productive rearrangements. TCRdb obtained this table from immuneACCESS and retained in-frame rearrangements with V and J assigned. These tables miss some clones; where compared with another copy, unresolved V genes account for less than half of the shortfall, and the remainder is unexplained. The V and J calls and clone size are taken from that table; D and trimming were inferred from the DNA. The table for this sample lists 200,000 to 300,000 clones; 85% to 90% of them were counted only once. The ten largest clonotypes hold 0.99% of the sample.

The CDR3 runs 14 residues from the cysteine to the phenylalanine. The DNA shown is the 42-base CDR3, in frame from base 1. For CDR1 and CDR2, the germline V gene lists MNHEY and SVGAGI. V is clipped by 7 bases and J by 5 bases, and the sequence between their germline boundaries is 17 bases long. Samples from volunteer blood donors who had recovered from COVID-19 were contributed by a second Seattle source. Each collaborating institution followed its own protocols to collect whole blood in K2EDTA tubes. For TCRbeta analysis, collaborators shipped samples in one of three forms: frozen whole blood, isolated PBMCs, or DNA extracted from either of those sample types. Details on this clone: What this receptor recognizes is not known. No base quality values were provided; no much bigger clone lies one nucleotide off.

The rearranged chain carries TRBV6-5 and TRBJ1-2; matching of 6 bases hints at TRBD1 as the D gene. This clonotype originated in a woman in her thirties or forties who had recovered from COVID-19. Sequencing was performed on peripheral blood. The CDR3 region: CASTVGGPGYGYTF. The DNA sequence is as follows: TGTGCCAGCACCGTGGGGGGGCCGGGGTATGGCTACACCTTC.